A selection of T cell receptor beta chains follows, all from one sample in a study of T-cell reconstitution after alpha-beta-depleted transplantation in children. TCRdb processed the PCR reads anew with MiXCR; each CDR3 protein has one entry. The table records 500,000 to 750,000 distinct CDR3 sequences, 27% of them present only once. Sample: PBMCs, taken before TCRalphabeta/CD19-depleted stem cell transplant. All receptors derive from a boy younger than two with Wiskott-Aldrich syndrome, due to receive a stem cell transplant. CDR3s include the opening cysteine and the closing phenylalanine or tryptophan. D genes are given only for firm matches. The size entry is marked missing in some rows and otherwise reads once, few, many or a size class.

abundance	v_gene	j_gene	d_gene	CDR3aa	CDR3nt
.	TRBV5-1	TRBJ2-5	.	CASSGGGARETQYF	TGCGCCAGCAGCGGAGGGGGCGCCCGTGAGACCCAGTACTTC
.	TRBV7-2	TRBJ2-7	TRBD2	CASSKRESGYEQYF	TGTGCCAGCAGCAAGCGGGAGTCCGGCTACGAGCAGTACTTC
.	TRBV5-1	TRBJ2-1	.	CASKTDGSPLNEQFF	TGCGCCAGCAAGACTGACGGGTCCCCCCTCAATGAGCAGTTCTTC
few	TRBV5-1	TRBJ2-4	.	CASSPEVAKNIQYF	TGCGCCAGCAGCCCGGAGGTAGCCAAAAACATTCAGTACTTC
once	TRBV7-2	TRBJ1-4	.	CASSRKGTATNEKLFF	TGTGCCAGCAGCCGAAAAGGGACCGCAACTAATGAAAAACTGTTTTTT
.	TRBV5-5	TRBJ2-1	TRBD2	CASSVTSGLETTEQFF	TGTGCCAGCAGCGTTACCTCCGGACTAGAAACGACTGAGCAGTTCTTC
.	TRBV15	TRBJ2-2	TRBD1	CATSIGQGTTGELFF	TGTGCCACCAGCATCGGACAGGGGACCACCGGGGAGCTGTTTTTT
many	TRBV6-1	TRBJ2-7	TRBD1	CASSPGTGFYEQYF	TGTGCCAGCAGTCCCGGGACAGGGTTTTACGAGCAGTACTTC
.	TRBV29-1	TRBJ1-1	.	CSVGRTWDEAFF	TGCAGCGTTGGCCGGACATGGGATGAAGCTTTCTTT
few	TRBV11-2	TRBJ2-2	.	CASSFIRSNTGELFF	TGTGCCAGCAGCTTTATAAGGTCGAACACCGGGGAGCTGTTTTTT